The sequence of this TCR beta chain was determined in a study of CD8 T cells in ankylosing spondylitis. General observations from the study: From matched ankylosing spondylitis synovial fluid, disease-linked clones were reportedly recovered at significantly enriched levels. Within ankylosing spondylitis blood, a TCR beta motif made up of fewer than ten highly homologous variants appeared to be characteristic. Researchers report that disease-linked clones proved CD8+ and relatively rare in peripheral blood.

This clonotype was observed many times. What it recognizes is unknown. TCRdb redid the calling of the 5' RACE reads with MiXCR, one entry per CDR3 protein. The table includes 100,000 or so distinct CDR3 sequences, roughly 10% detected once. Germline V gene sequence: CDR1 MNHNS, CDR2 SASEGT. Trimming took 5 bases from V and 8 from J, leaving 19 bases between them. This CDR3 region has 15 residues. This TCR was recovered from a male donor with ankylosing spondylitis. The sample taken for sequencing was blood, either unsorted or a sorted T cell fraction (not recorded which). The chain recombines TRBV6-1 with TRBJ2-1; no clear D. CDR3 region: CASSPFPYSSDEQFF. The CDR3 DNA sequence: TGTGCCAGCAGTCCTTTTCCTTATTCGAGCGATGAGCAGTTCTTC.